The 16 T cell receptor beta chains listed next were all sequenced from one sample in a study of early T cells in non-severe SARS-CoV-2 infection. TCRdb reanalysed the 5' RACE reads using MiXCR and keeps one entry per CDR3 protein. The table includes about 97,000 distinct CDR3 sequences, around 10% detected once. Material: whole blood, obtained at baseline. The source of these receptors is an adult who was a healthcare worker with PCR-confirmed SARS-CoV-2 infection or an uninfected control (not recorded which).

This clonotype came up a few times. The rearrangement joins TRBV7-3 to TRBJ2-3; 8 bases agree with TRBD2. Germline-derived CDR1 and CDR2 are SGHTA and FQGTGA. V was clipped by 5 bases and J by 3 bases; unmatched bases: 13. The CDR3 has 17 amino acids. CDR3 sequence (DNA): TGTGCCAGCAGCGCAATCTCCGGGACTAGAACGACAGATACGCAGTATTTT. Encoded protein: CASSAISGTRTTDTQYF.

V is TRBV7-2 and J is TRBJ2-7; TRBD2 matches at 12 bases. This CDR3 is 15 amino acids long. V shed 3 bases, J shed 5 bases, and the junction held 5 bases outside the gene matches. Germline loops: CDR1 SGHTA, CDR2 FQGNSA. As DNA, the CDR3 is TGTGCCAGCAGCTTTTCCGGGACTAGCGGGCACGAGCAGTACTTC. This sequence encodes CASSFSGTSGHEQYF.

The gene calls are TRBV6-1 and TRBJ1-2; 9 bases are a match to TRBD1. Per germline, CDR1 MNHNS and CDR2 SASEGT. Trimming at V came to 6 bases and at J to 3 bases, leaving 5 bases not matched to a gene. CDR3 length: 14 residues. Here the CDR3 DNA reads TGTGCCAGCAGCCGGGACAGGGTTGACTATGGCTACACCTTC. Translated: CASSRDRVDYGYTF.

This clonotype occurred a few times. The chain combines TRBV5-5 with TRBJ1-2, with D possibly matching TRBD1 (5 bases). The length of the CDR3 is 16 residues. Trimming stripped 0 bases from V and 8 bases from J, with 20 bases between. Germline V gene lookup returns CDR1 SGHKS and CDR2 YYEKEE (reference sequence). In DNA, the CDR3 is TGTGCCAGCAGCTTGGAGGCAGCCGGGGCCCATTCGGGCTACACCTTC. It codes for CASSLEAAGAHSGYTF.

This clonotype was recorded a few times. The chain joins TRBV9 to TRBJ2-3, with D tentatively TRBD2 (6 bases). The CDR3 is 15 residues long. Germline V gene sequence: CDR1 SGDLS, CDR2 YYNGEE. Trimming removed 0 bases at V and 6 bases at J, with 14 bases between. The CDR3 region has the DNA TGTGCCAGCAGCGTAGACGGGAGACACGCGGATACGCAGTATTTT. It encodes CASSVDGRHADTQYF. Full variable domain (outside the CDR3, taken from reference TRBV9 and TRBJ2-3): DSGVTQTPKHLITATGQRVTLRCSPRSGDLSVYWYQQSLDQGLQFLIQYYNGEERAKGNILERFSAQQFPDLHSELNLSSLELGDSALYFCASSVDGRHADTQYFGPGTRLTVL.

There are a few counts of this clonotype. The chain combines TRBV10-2 with TRBJ1-5, with unresolved D. Trimming took 5 bases from V and 9 from J, leaving 17 bases between them. This CDR3 spans 14 amino acids. Per germline, CDR1 WSHSY and CDR2 SAAADI. This chain's CDR3 is CASSLDPLRTPQHF. CDR3 nucleotides: TGCGCCAGCAGTCTGGACCCTCTCCGGACGCCCCAGCATTTT.

This clonotype was picked up many times. The V and J genes are TRBV10-3 and TRBJ2-7; D possibly uses TRBD1 or TRBD2 (5 bases each). The CDR3 extends over 14 amino acids. V was trimmed by 6 bases and J by 3 bases, leaving 15 bases between them. Germline lookup yields CDR1 ENHRY and CDR2 SYGVKD. CDR3 bases: TGTGCCATCAGCTCACTGGGACGGGGCTACGAGCAGTACTTC. Protein sequence: CAISSLGRGYEQYF.

The genes are TRBV7-9 and TRBJ2-1; 10 bases agree with TRBD1. CDR3 length: 13 amino acids. Germline V gene lookup returns CDR1 SEHNR and CDR2 FQNEAQ (reference sequence). V gave up 8 bases and J gave up 6 bases; unmatched junction bases: 4. This chain's CDR3 is CASSGTGVNEQFF. Here the CDR3 DNA reads TGTGCCAGCTCCGGGACAGGGGTCAATGAGCAGTTCTTC.

This clonotype came up a few times. The J gene is TRBJ2-3, the V gene TRBV3-1; a possible D gene is TRBD2 (5 bases). This CDR3 region has 15 residues. Trimming shortened V by 1 base and J by 0 bases, and 8 bases separated the two germline ends. Germline CDR1 LGHDT, CDR2 YNNKEL (reference sequence). In nucleotides, the CDR3 is TGTGCCAGCAGCCAAGTCGGGGAGAGCACAGATACGCAGTATTTT. Translation gives CASSQVGESTDTQYF.

The table lists this clonotype with a few counts. The chain has TRBV3-1 and TRBJ1-1, with D perhaps TRBD1 (5 bases). Trimming shortened V by 7 bases and J by 5 bases, and 14 bases separated the two germline ends. The CDR3 contains 13 residues. Germline V CDR1 and CDR2: LGHDT, YNNKEL (reference sequence). The CDR3 sequence is CASTGGPGTEAFF. The CDR3 DNA reads TGTGCCAGCACCGGGGGACCGGGGACTGAAGCTTTCTTT.

This clonotype was picked up a small number of times. CDR3 DNA: TGTGCCGGATCCCGGCCAGTAGCGGGGGTCACCGGGGAGCTGTTTTTT. Residues: CAGSRPVAGVTGELFF. The J gene is TRBJ2-2, the V gene TRBV30; 9 bases line up with TRBD2. The CDR3 is 16 residues long. CDR1 is GTSNPN, CDR2 SVGIG, per germline (reference sequence). V trimming: 8 bases; J trimming: 4 bases; junction bases outside the gene matches: 14.

This sequence joins TRBV11-2 and TRBJ2-5; 7 bases are shared with TRBD2. Germline trimming cut 5 bases from V and 5 bases from J; bases unmatched to any gene: 11. Germline V gives CDR1 SGHAT, CDR2 FQNNGV. The CDR3 is made up of 15 amino acids. The DNA for the CDR3 is TGTGCCAGCAGCCCCGAGCGGGGACGTGGGGAGACCCAGTACTTC. It translates to CASSPERGRGETQYF.

The CDR3 nucleotides are TGTGCCAGCAGCTTAACAGCGCGGGAGACCCAGTACTTC. It codes for CASSLTARETQYF. This rearrangement joins TRBV7-2 to TRBJ2-5; D is ambiguous. CDR3 length equals 13 residues. The V gene's germline CDR1 is SGHTA and CDR2 FQGNSA. The V end lost 2 bases, the J end lost 5 bases, and 9 bases lay between the germline ends.

The V gene is TRBV12-3 or TRBV12-4, the J gene TRBJ2-2; D is perhaps TRBD2 (6 bases). The V end was cut by 4 bases, the J end by 3 bases, with 9 bases between. The CDR3 extends over 14 amino acids. CDR3 loop: CASSYGGDTGELFF. In DNA form, the CDR3 reads TGTGCCAGCAGTTACGGGGGAGACACCGGGGAGCTGTTTTTT.

The chain is built from TRBV19 and TRBJ2-5, with 9 positions matching TRBD1. With 4 bases clipped from V and 5 bases from J, the junction kept 2 bases outside the gene matches. CDR3 length equals 13 residues. Germline assignment: CDR1 LNHDA and CDR2 SQIVND (reference sequence). DNA of the CDR3: TGTGCCAGTAGTAGGGACAGGGCGGAGACCCAGTACTTC. Its protein product is CASSRDRAETQYF. Together with reference TRBV19 and TRBJ2-5, the CDR3 gives the full variable domain: DGGITQSPKYLFRKEGQNVTLSCEQNLNHDAMYWYRQDPGQGLRLIYYSQIVNDFQKGDIAEGYSVSREKKESFPLTVTSAQKNPTAFYLCASSRDRAETQYFGPGTRLLVL.

V and J are TRBV6-6 and TRBJ2-3; D might be TRBD2 (5 bases). Germline-derived CDR1 and CDR2 are MNHNY and SVGAGI (reference sequence). Trimming stripped 6 bases from V and 0 bases from J, with 7 bases between. The length of the CDR3 is 13 residues. CDR3 in amino acids: CASRRTSTDTQYF. DNA of the CDR3: TGTGCCAGCAGGAGGACTAGCACAGATACGCAGTATTTT.